This TCR beta chain emerged from a study of cytomegalovirus exposure and HLA in healthy donors. Study-level results: Confirmation in vitro established that a few CMV-associated chains were specific for CMV antigens.

The donors, nominally healthy at sampling, likely had unrecorded immune exposures. As regards this clone: Its antigen is undetermined.

Both 60 Vbeta primers and 13 Jbeta primers went into the PCR. Generated by immunoSEQ multiplex PCR, the TCRdb table keeps only in-frame clones and is missing some. The sample has 170,000 or so clones, less than 90% seen once. Germline V gene lookup returns CDR1 MGHRA and CDR2 YSYEKL. The ends were cut back, 4 bases at V and 0 bases at J, with 13 bases in the middle. This CDR3 is 17 amino acids long. The chain joins TRBV4-1 to TRBJ1-6; D unresolved. This receptor was taken from a woman between 18 and 29 years old in good health and CMV-seronegative. The source material was PBMCs. Written as DNA, the CDR3 is TGCGCCAGCAGCCGCTTCCCGGGAAGCTCCTATAATTCACCCCTCCACTTT. Residues: CASSRFPGSSYNSPLHF.